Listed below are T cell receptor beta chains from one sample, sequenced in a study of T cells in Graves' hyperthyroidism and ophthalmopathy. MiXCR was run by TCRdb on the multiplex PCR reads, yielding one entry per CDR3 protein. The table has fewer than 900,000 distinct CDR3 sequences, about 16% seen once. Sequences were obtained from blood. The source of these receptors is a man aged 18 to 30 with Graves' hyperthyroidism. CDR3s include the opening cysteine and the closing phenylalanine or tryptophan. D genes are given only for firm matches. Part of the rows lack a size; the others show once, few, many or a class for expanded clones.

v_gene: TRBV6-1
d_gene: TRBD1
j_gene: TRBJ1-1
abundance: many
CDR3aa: CASSDAQGGNTEAFF
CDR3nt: TGTGCCAGCAGTGATGCTCAGGGGGGGAACACTGAAGCTTTCTTT

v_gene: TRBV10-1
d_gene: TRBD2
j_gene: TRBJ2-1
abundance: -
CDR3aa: CASSEKVAGGQFF
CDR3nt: TGCGCCAGCAGTGAAAAGGTAGCGGGAGGGCAGTTCTTC

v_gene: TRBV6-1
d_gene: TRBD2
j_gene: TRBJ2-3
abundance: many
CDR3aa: CASPNRRGDTQYF
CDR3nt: TGTGCCAGCCCGAACAGGCGGGGGGATACGCAGTATTTT

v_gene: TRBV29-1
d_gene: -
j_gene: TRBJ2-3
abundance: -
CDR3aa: CSVESGNTQYF
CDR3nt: TGCAGCGTTGAGAGTGGGAATACGCAGTATTTT

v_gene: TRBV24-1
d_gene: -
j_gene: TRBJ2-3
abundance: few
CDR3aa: CATSDPRRTDTQYF
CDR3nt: TGTGCCACCAGTGATCCCCGACGCACAGATACGCAGTATTTT

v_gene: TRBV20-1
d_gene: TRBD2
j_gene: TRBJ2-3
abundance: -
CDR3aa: CSAGRTSGNPDTQYF
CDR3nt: TGCAGTGCCGGGAGGACTAGCGGGAATCCAGATACGCAGTATTTT

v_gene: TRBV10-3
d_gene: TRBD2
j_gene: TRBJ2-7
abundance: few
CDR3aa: CAISVAGAYEQYF
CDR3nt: TGTGCCATCAGTGTAGCGGGGGCCTACGAGCAGTACTTC

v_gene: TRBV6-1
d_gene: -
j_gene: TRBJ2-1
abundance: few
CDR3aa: CASKTPYNEQFF
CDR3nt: TGTGCCAGCAAAACCCCTTACAATGAGCAGTTCTTC

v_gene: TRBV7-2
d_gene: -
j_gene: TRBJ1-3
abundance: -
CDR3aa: CASSSWGGTFSGNTIYF
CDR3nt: TGTGCCAGCAGCTCTTGGGGGGGGACCTTTTCTGGAAACACCATATATTTT

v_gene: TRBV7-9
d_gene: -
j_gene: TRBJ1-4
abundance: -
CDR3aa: CASSQISIGEKLFF
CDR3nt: TGTGCCAGCAGCCAAATCTCTATAGGGGAAAAACTGTTTTTT

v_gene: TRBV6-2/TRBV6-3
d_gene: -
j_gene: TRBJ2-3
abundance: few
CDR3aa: CASSRPSPVTDTQYF
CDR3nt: TGTGCCAGCAGCCGACCTAGCCCCGTCACAGATACGCAGTATTTT

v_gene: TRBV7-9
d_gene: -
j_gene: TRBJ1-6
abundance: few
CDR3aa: CASSLQGPDGSPLHF
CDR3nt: TGTGCCAGCAGCTTACAGGGGCCGGATGGTTCACCCCTCCACTTT

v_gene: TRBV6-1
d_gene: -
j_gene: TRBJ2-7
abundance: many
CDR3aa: CASSEGLSYEQYF
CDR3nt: TGTGCCAGCAGTGAAGGGTTATCTTACGAGCAGTACTTC

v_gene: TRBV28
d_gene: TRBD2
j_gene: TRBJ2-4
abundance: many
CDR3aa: CASSRLNSRAGGGNIQYF
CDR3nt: TGTGCCAGCAGCCGTCTTAACTCTCGGGCGGGAGGCGGAAACATTCAGTACTTC

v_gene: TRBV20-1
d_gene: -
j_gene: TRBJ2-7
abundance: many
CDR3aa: CSARWFEGGYEQYF
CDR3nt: TGCAGTGCTAGGTGGTTCGAGGGAGGTTACGAGCAGTACTTC

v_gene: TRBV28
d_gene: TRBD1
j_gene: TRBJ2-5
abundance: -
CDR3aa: CASSSRGSGYGVRQETQYF
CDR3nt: TGTGCCAGCAGTTCCAGGGGGAGTGGGTATGGGGTTCGGCAAGAGACCCAGTACTTC

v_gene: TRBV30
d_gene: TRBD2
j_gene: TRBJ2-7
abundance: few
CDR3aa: CAWSVLRLAGVYEQYF
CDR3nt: TGTGCCTGGAGTGTTCTTCGACTAGCGGGTGTCTACGAGCAGTACTTC

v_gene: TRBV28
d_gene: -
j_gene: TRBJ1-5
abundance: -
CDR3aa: CASSFHGTLNQPQHF
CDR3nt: TGTGCCAGCAGTTTTCACGGTACACTGAATCAGCCCCAGCATTTT

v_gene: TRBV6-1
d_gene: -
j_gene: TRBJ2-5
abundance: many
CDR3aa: CASSGTVLSKETQYF
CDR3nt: TGTGCCAGCAGTGGGACGGTATTGTCTAAAGAGACCCAGTACTTC

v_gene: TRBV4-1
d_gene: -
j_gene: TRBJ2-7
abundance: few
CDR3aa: CASSQDFQGVYERYF
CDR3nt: TGCGCCAGCAGCCAAGACTTCCAAGGGGTCTACGAGCGGTACTTC

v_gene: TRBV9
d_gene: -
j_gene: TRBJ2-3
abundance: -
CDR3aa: CASSVAGGRTDTQYF
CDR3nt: TGTGCCAGCAGCGTAGCTGGGGGGCGAACAGATACGCAGTATTTT

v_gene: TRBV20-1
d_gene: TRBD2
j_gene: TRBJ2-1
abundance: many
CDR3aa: CSATPGGGSNEQFF
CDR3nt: TGCAGTGCTACTCCGGGCGGCGGGAGTAATGAGCAGTTCTTC

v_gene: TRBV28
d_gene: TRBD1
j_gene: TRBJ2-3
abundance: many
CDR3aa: CASSLFGQGITDTQYF
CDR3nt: TGTGCCAGCAGTTTATTTGGACAGGGAATCACAGATACGCAGTATTTT

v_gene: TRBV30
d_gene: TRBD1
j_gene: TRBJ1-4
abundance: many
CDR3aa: CAWSTGTGLQKLFF
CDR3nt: TGTGCCTGGAGTACCGGGACAGGACTTCAAAAACTGTTTTTT

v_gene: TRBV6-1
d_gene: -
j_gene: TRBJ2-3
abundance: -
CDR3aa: CASSHRFSGTDTQYF
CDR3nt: TGTGCCAGCAGTCACCGCTTCTCCGGCACAGATACGCAGTATTTT